The 18 T cell receptor beta chains reported below all come from one sample, sequenced in a study of neurological immune-mediated disorders. TCRdb analysed the 5' RACE reads with MiXCR anew, one entry per CDR3 protein. The sample has over 55,000 distinct CDR3 sequences; approximately 10% are singletons. Indicated time point: longitudinal time-point 1 (baseline). Sequencing used PBMCs. These receptors all stem from a man aged 25-45 years in good health.

This clonotype was observed a few times. The CDR3 DNA sequence: TGCAGCGTTGCTGGCCTACGCATGAACACTGAAGCTTTCTTT. Its protein is CSVAGLRMNTEAFF. The V and J genes are TRBV29-1 and TRBJ1-1; D is unclear. CDR1 and CDR2 (germline): SQVTM, ANQGSEA. The length of the CDR3 is 14 residues. Trimming shortened V by 4 bases and J by 0 bases, and 12 bases separated the two germline ends.

This clonotype was seen repeatedly, ten times or more. The chain is built from TRBV12-3 or TRBV12-4 and TRBJ2-7, with D perhaps matching TRBD2 (6 bases). The CDR3 is 15 amino acids. Trimming removed 2 bases at V and 3 bases at J, with 14 bases between. CDR3 DNA: TGTGCCAGCAGTTTAACCCAGACTAGTAACTACGAGCAGTACTTC. It specifies CASSLTQTSNYEQYF.

Many counts were recorded for this clonotype. This rearrangement joins TRBV12-3 or TRBV12-4 to TRBJ1-1; 8 bases map to TRBD1. The V gene end was trimmed by 5 bases and the J gene end by 8 bases; junction bases not matched to a gene: 4. The CDR3 sequence is 12 residues long. The CDR3 nucleotides read TGTGCCAGCAGTCTAAACAGGGGGGAAGCTTTCTTT. Its protein product is CASSLNRGEAFF.

This clonotype was recorded many times. The chain employs TRBV14 and TRBJ2-1; 10 bases fit TRBD2. In germline, CDR1 is SGHDN, CDR2 FVKESK. Unmatched junction bases numbered 12, after V lost 6 bases and J lost 7 bases. The CDR3 has 16 amino acids. In DNA, the CDR3 is TGTGCCAGCAGACCGCCAGGAGCGGGAGGGACGAATGAGCAGTTCTTC. This encodes CASRPPGAGGTNEQFF.

The chain employs TRBV29-1 and TRBJ2-7; possible D gene TRBD1, 6 bases. CDR3 length: 12 residues. V lost 6 bases to trimming and J lost 2 bases, with 11 bases between them. Germline loops: CDR1 SQVTM, CDR2 ANQGSEA. CDR3 loop: CSVMDSPYEQYF. The CDR3 nucleotides are TGCAGCGTCATGGACAGTCCCTACGAGCAGTACTTC.

At least ten counts were recorded for this clonotype. This chain connects TRBV5-1 to TRBJ2-1, with 12 bases identical to TRBD2. CDR1 is SGHRS, CDR2 YFSETQ, per germline. CDR3 length: 16 amino acids. The V gene end was trimmed by 4 bases and the J gene end by 4 bases; junction bases not matched to a gene: 6. CDR3 loop: CASSGQLAGGYNEQFF. The CDR3 region has the DNA TGCGCCAGCAGCGGACAGCTAGCGGGAGGGTACAATGAGCAGTTCTTC.

This clonotype has ten or more counts. CDR3: CASSSDRAYANYGYTF. The CDR3 region has the DNA TGTGCCAGCAGTTCGGACAGGGCTTACGCTAACTATGGCTACACCTTC. This chain joins TRBV12-3 or TRBV12-4 and TRBJ1-2, with 8 bases fitting TRBD1. The V and J ends lost 4 bases and 0 bases, in that order; junction bases with no gene match: 7. This CDR3 has 16 amino acids.

The sample holds many counts of this clonotype. The gene calls are TRBV7-9 and TRBJ1-5; unclear D gene. The V end was cut by 0 bases, the J end by 3 bases, with 9 bases between. CDR1 is SEHNR, CDR2 FQNEAQ, per germline (reference sequence). The length of the CDR3 is 15 residues. This CDR3 is CASSLAGSDNQPQHF. CDR3 DNA: TGTGCCAGCAGCTTAGCCGGCTCGGACAATCAGCCCCAGCATTTT.

At least ten counts were recorded for this clonotype. The chain is built from TRBV27 and TRBJ1-2; D is undetermined. Germline V lookup: CDR1 MNHEY, CDR2 SMNVEV (reference sequence). The CDR3 length is 13 residues. Trimming cost V 3 bases and J 3 bases, with 8 bases left between them. DNA of the CDR3: TGTGCCAGCAGTTTTGGGGTGGACTATGGCTACACCTTC. Its translation is CASSFGVDYGYTF.

This clonotype showed up many times. This rearrangement joins TRBV12-3 or TRBV12-4 to TRBJ2-1, with 8 bases that match TRBD2. The CDR3 contains 19 residues. V lost 3 bases, J lost 0 bases, and 13 bases stayed unmatched. CDR3 region: CASSFGAWLAGDSYNEQFF. DNA of the CDR3: TGTGCCAGCAGTTTCGGGGCCTGGCTAGCGGGCGACTCCTACAATGAGCAGTTCTTC.

This clonotype was seen repeatedly, ten times or more. The chain links TRBV19 to TRBJ2-2; D unresolved. V dropped 8 bases and J dropped 8 bases, with 12 bases sitting between them. The CDR3 spans 12 residues. Germline V gene lookup returns CDR1 LNHDA and CDR2 SQIVND (reference sequence). The CDR3 here is CASDVQGGELFF. In DNA form, the CDR3 reads TGTGCCAGTGACGTTCAAGGAGGGGAGCTGTTTTTT.

Notes on this clonotype: A much larger clone lies a single base off, so this may be a read error. The J gene is TRBJ2-7, the V gene TRBV28; D is unresolved. Germline CDR1 reads MDHEN; CDR2 reads SYDVKM. There are 15 residues in the CDR3. Between the trimmed V and J ends, which lost 2 bases and 4 bases, there was a span of 15 bases. The CDR3 spells CASSLRSTMIYEQYF. In DNA, the CDR3 is TGTGCCAGCAGTTTAAGGTCAACGATGATATACGAGCAGTACTTC.

This clonotype was seen ten or more times. The chain employs TRBV4-1 and TRBJ2-3, with 8 bases fitting TRBD1. V lost 4 bases, J lost 4 bases, and 13 bases stayed unmatched. This CDR3 contains 17 residues. The germline gives CDR1 MGHRA, CDR2 YSYEKL. The chain's CDR3 is CASSPLGQYRGADTQYF. CDR3 DNA sequence: TGCGCCAGCAGCCCGCTGGGGCAGTACAGGGGGGCAGATACGCAGTATTTT.

This clonotype was detected ten times or more. V and J are TRBV5-6 and TRBJ1-4; D is possibly TRBD1 (6 bases). The germline V gene encodes CDR1 SGHDT and CDR2 YYEEEE. This CDR3 has 12 residues. Trimming shortened V by 4 bases and J by 11 bases, and 12 bases separated the two germline ends. The CDR3 loop is CASSVRTGKLFF. The CDR3 region has the DNA TGTGCCAGCAGCGTGAGAACAGGGAAACTGTTTTTT.

The rearrangement links TRBV7-9 to TRBJ2-7; possible D gene TRBD2, 5 bases. CDR3 length equals 15 residues. Germline lookup yields CDR1 SEHNR and CDR2 FQNEAQ (reference sequence). The V gene lost 7 bases and the J gene lost 4 bases, with 20 bases spanning the gap. The CDR3, as DNA: TGTGCCAGCAACCCCAGCCGTGAGGGCTCATACGAGCAGTACTTC. Translated, it gives CASNPSREGSYEQYF.

This clonotype was seen many times. This sequence joins TRBV20-1 and TRBJ2-1, with D possibly matching TRBD2 (6 bases). V gave up 3 bases and J gave up 6 bases, with 21 bases separating them. The CDR3 is 16 amino acids. Germline CDR1 is DFQATT and CDR2 is SNEGSKA (reference sequence). CDR3 region: CSASSPAGLGFNEQFF. CDR3 sequence (DNA): TGCAGTGCTAGTTCACCCGCGGGATTAGGGTTCAATGAGCAGTTCTTC.

This clonotype showed up many times. The chain is built from TRBV29-1 and TRBJ2-1; D might be TRBD2 (6 bases). Germline loops: CDR1 SQVTM, CDR2 ANQGSEA. Trimming left V 6 bases short and J 4 bases short, with 10 bases between. This CDR3 has 12 residues. The CDR3 region is CSVRAGYNEQFF. Written as DNA, the CDR3 is TGCAGCGTCCGGGCGGGATACAATGAGCAGTTCTTC.

This clonotype has at least ten counts. The V call is TRBV27, the J call TRBJ1-4, with D perhaps TRBD1 (6 bases). Germline CDR1 reads MNHEY; CDR2 reads SMNVEV (reference sequence). The CDR3 loop spans 13 amino acids. V gave up 2 bases and J gave up 7 bases, with 8 bases separating them. In nucleotides, the CDR3 is TGTGCCAGCAGTTTAGAACAGGGTGAAAAACTGTTTTTT. Translated: CASSLEQGEKLFF.